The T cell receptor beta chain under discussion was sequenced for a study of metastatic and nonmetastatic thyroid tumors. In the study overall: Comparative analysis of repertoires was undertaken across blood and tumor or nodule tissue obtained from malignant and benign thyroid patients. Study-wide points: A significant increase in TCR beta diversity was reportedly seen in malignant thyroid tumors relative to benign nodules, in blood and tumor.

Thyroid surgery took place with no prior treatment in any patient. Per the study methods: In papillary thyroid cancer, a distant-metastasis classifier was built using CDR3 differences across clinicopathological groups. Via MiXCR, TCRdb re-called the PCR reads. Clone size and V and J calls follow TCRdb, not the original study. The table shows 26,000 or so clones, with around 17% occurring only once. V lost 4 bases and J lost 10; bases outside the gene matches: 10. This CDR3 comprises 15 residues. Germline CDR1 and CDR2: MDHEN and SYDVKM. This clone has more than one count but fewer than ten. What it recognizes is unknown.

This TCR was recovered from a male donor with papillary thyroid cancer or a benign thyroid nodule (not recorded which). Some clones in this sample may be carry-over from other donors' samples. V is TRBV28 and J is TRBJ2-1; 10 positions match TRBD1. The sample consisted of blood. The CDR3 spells CASSSWTGGSYEQFF. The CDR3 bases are TGTGCCAGCAGTTCATGGACAGGGGGTTCCTACGAGCAGTTCTTC. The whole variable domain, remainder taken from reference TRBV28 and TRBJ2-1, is DVKVTQSSRYLVKRTGEKVFLECVQDMDHENMFWYRQDPGLGLRLIYFSYDVKMKEKGDIPEGYSVSREKKERFSLILESASTNQTSMYLCASSSWTGGSYEQFFGPGTRLTVL.